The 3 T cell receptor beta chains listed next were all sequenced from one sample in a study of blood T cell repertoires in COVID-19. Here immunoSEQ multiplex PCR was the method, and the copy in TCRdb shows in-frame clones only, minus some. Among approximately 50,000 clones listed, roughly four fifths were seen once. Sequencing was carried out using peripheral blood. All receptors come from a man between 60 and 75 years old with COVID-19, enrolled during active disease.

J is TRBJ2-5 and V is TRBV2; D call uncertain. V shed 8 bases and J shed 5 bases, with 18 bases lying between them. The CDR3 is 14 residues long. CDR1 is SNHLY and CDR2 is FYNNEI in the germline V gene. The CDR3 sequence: CASVRKFSTETQYF. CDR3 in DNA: TGTGCCAGCGTGCGGAAGTTTTCGACGGAGACCCAGTACTTC. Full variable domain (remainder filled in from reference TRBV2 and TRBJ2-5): EPEVTQTPSHQVTQMGQEVILRCVPISNHLYFYWYRQILGQKVEFLVSFYNNEISEKSEIFDDQFSVERPDGSNFTLKIRSTKLEDSAMYFCASVRKFSTETQYFGPGTRLLVL.

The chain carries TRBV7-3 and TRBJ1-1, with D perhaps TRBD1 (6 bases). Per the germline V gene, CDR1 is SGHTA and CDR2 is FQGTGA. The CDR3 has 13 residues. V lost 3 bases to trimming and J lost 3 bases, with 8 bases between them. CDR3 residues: CASSLDRDTEAFF. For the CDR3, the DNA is TGTGCCAGCAGCTTGGACAGAGACACTGAAGCTTTCTTT.

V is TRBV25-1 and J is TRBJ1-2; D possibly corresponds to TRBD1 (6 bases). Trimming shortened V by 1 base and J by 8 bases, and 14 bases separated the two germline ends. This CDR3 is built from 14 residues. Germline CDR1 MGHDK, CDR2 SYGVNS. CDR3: CASSESPGTRGYTF. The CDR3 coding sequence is TGTGCCAGCAGTGAATCGCCAGGGACACGCGGCTACACCTTC.